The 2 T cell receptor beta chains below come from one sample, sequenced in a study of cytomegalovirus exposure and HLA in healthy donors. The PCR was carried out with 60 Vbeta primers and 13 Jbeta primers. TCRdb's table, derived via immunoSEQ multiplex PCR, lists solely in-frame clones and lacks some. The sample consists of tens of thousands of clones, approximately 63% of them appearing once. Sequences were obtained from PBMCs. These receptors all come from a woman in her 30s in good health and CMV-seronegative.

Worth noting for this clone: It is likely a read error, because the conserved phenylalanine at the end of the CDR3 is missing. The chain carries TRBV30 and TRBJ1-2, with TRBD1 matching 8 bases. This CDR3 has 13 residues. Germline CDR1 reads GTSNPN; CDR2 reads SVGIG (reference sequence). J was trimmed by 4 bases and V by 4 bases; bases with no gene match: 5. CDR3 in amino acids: CAWTDRGAYGYTS. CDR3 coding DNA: TGTGCCTGGACCGACAGGGGAGCCTATGGCTACACCTCC.

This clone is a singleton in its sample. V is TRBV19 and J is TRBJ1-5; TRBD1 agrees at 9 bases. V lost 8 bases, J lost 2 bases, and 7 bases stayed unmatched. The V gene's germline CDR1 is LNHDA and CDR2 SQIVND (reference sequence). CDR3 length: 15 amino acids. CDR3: CASFDRGKGNQPQHF. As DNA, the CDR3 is TGTGCCAGTTTTGACAGGGGGAAGGGCAATCAGCCCCAGCATTTT.